What follows are 32 T cell receptor beta chains derived from one specimen sequenced in a study of T-cell reconstitution after alpha-beta-depleted transplantation in children. It was with unique molecular identifiers that the TCRbeta library was prepared. One entry per CDR3 protein results from TCRdb running MiXCR on the PCR reads. The table has 530,000 or so distinct CDR3 sequences, 25% to 30% seen once; the top ten hold 30% to 40%. Sequenced material: PBMCs, taken before TCRalphabeta/CD19-depleted stem cell transplant. The receptor source for this set is a boy younger than two with Wiskott-Aldrich syndrome, due to receive a stem cell transplant.

This clonotype was seen a few times. The V gene is TRBV6-5, the J gene TRBJ1-5, with D possibly being TRBD1 (6 bases). Trimming left V 3 bases short and J 6 bases short, with 12 bases between. The CDR3 is 14 amino acids. The germline V gene has CDR1 MNHEY and CDR2 SVGAGI. DNA of the CDR3: TGTGCCAGCAGTTATACGACAGGCAGTCAGCCCCAGCATTTT. Its protein product is CASSYTTGSQPQHF.

The rearrangement links TRBV29-1 to TRBJ2-1, with TRBD2 matching over 8 bases. In germline, CDR1 is SQVTM, CDR2 ANQGSEA. This CDR3 comprises 14 residues. V lost 4 bases and J lost 9; bases outside the gene matches: 11. The CDR3 sequence is CSVARLAGFGEQFF. The CDR3 region has the DNA TGCAGCGTTGCAAGGCTAGCGGGCTTTGGTGAGCAGTTCTTC.

The CDR3: CASSLEVRETEAFF. The CDR3 coding sequence is TGTGCCAGCAGCTTAGAAGTCAGGGAAACTGAAGCTTTCTTT. This sequence joins TRBV7-2 and TRBJ1-1; TRBD1 is a possible D gene (5 bases). CDR3 size: 14 residues. V was shortened by 1 base and J by 5 bases, with 11 bases between the two germline ends. Germline CDR1 reads SGHTA; CDR2 reads FQGNSA.

This clonotype was observed a handful of times. The chain has TRBV7-2 and TRBJ2-1; 9 bases are a match to TRBD1. Germline V gene lookup returns CDR1 SGHTA and CDR2 FQGNSA. J lost 8 bases, V lost 3 bases, and 11 bases had no gene match. The CDR3 covers 16 residues. The CDR3 here is CASSFLGGTGFDEQFF. For the CDR3, the DNA is TGTGCCAGCAGCTTCCTTGGGGGGACAGGGTTCGATGAGCAGTTCTTC.

The rearrangement uses TRBV5-1 and TRBJ1-5, with no clear D. V lost 2 bases to trimming and J lost 1 base, with 4 bases between them. Per the germline V gene, CDR1 is SGHRS and CDR2 is YFSETQ. The CDR3 runs 13 residues. The CDR3 loop is CASSFASNQPQHF. The DNA for the CDR3 is TGCGCCAGCAGCTTCGCGAGCAATCAGCCCCAGCATTTT.

This clonotype was seen a handful of times. The gene calls are TRBV20-1 and TRBJ1-1; D is perhaps TRBD1 (5 bases). The length of the CDR3 is 13 residues. The V end lost 3 bases, the J end lost 3 bases, and 11 bases lay between the germline ends. CDR1 is DFQATT, CDR2 SNEGSKA, per germline (reference sequence). The CDR3 DNA reads as TGCAGTGCTAGGATCATGGGGGACACTGAAGCTTTCTTT. Amino acids: CSARIMGDTEAFF.

This clonotype came up once. The chain recombines TRBV27 with TRBJ1-5, with unresolved D. Per the germline V gene, CDR1 is MNHEY and CDR2 is SMNVEV (reference sequence). This CDR3 is 17 amino acids long. Trimming left V 5 bases short and J 2 bases short, with 19 bases between. CDR3 region: CASSPRGVLRGNQPQHF. CDR3 nucleotides: TGTGCCAGCAGTCCCCGAGGCGTGCTTCGTGGCAATCAGCCCCAGCATTTT.

The chain joins TRBV20-1 to TRBJ2-7; D gene unclear. Per germline, CDR1 DFQATT and CDR2 SNEGSKA (reference sequence). This CDR3 has 12 residues. Trimming removed 0 bases from V and 6 bases from J, with 9 bases in between. The CDR3 DNA sequence: TGCAGTGCTAGAGATCGCCGGGCCGAGCAGTACTTC. Amino acid sequence: CSARDRRAEQYF.

This clonotype has a handful of counts. The genes are TRBV5-1 and TRBJ2-2; 7 nucleotides line up with TRBD2. V lost 5 bases, J lost 1 base, and 11 bases stayed unmatched. The CDR3 is made up of 17 amino acids. In germline, CDR1 is SGHRS, CDR2 YFSETQ. The CDR3 DNA is TGCGCCAGCAGAAAACTCACGACGGGGGGGAACACCGGGGAGCTGTTTTTT. This encodes CASRKLTTGGNTGELFF.

This clonotype was detected a few times. The chain carries TRBV20-1 and TRBJ2-7; 13 bases fit TRBD2. The germline CDR1 and CDR2 sequences are DFQATT and SNEGSKA (reference sequence). J was trimmed by 3 bases and V by 4 bases; bases with no gene match: 6. The length of the CDR3 is 15 residues. CDR3 loop: CSAMRGTSGNYEQYF. CDR3 bases: TGCAGTGCTATGCGGGGGACTAGCGGGAACTACGAGCAGTACTTC.

This clonotype appeared a few times. This chain joins TRBV14 and TRBJ2-1; 12 nucleotides match TRBD2. The CDR3 is 15 amino acids. Per germline, CDR1 SGHDN and CDR2 FVKESK. Losses at the gene ends were 2 bases for V and 8 bases for J; bases not matched to a gene: 4. CDR3: CASSQRTSGTHEQFF. CDR3 DNA: TGTGCCAGCAGCCAAAGGACTAGCGGGACGCATGAGCAGTTCTTC.

This clonotype occurred a few times. V and J are TRBV2 and TRBJ2-1, with 9 bases identical to TRBD2. Germline CDR1 reads SNHLY; CDR2 reads FYNNEI. This CDR3 spans 15 amino acids. The V and J ends lost 3 bases and 2 bases, in that order; junction bases with no gene match: 2. Here the CDR3 DNA reads TGTGCCAGCAGTGAGGCGGGAGGGCCCTACAATGAGCAGTTCTTC. Amino acid sequence: CASSEAGGPYNEQFF.

The chain is built from TRBV5-6 and TRBJ2-1; 8 bases are shared with TRBD1. Trimming cost V 4 bases and J 1 base; bases outside gene matches: 4. Germline V lookup: CDR1 SGHDT, CDR2 YYEEEE. This CDR3 contains 15 residues. CDR3 bases: TGTGCCAGCAGCCCGGGACAGGTATCCTACAATGAGCAGTTCTTC. Its translation is CASSPGQVSYNEQFF. The entire variable domain, with the rest obtained from reference TRBV5-6 and TRBJ2-1, is as follows: DAGVTQSPTHLIKTRGQQVTLRCSPKSGHDTVSWYQQALGQGPQFIFQYYEEEERQRGNFPDRFSGHQFPNYSSELNVNALLLGDSALYLCASSPGQVSYNEQFFGPGTRLTVL.

V and J are TRBV5-5 and TRBJ2-2; the D is unclear. Trimming shortened V by 0 bases and J by 0 bases, and 6 bases separated the two germline ends. In germline, CDR1 is SGHKS, CDR2 YYEKEE (reference sequence). This CDR3 spans 15 amino acids. The CDR3 coding sequence is TGTGCCAGCAGCTTGGCACTGTCGAACACCGGGGAGCTGTTTTTT. Translating gives CASSLALSNTGELFF.

This clonotype came up once. V usage is TRBV30 and J usage is TRBJ2-1, with D tentatively TRBD1 or TRBD2 (5 bases each). The CDR3 contains 13 residues. Between the trimmed V and J ends, which lost 2 bases and 7 bases, there was a span of 12 bases. Germline CDR1 GTSNPN, CDR2 SVGIG (reference sequence). CDR3 DNA: TGTGCCTGGAGTTGGGGGAGCCTTAATGAGCAGTTCTTC. Translation: CAWSWGSLNEQFF.

This clonotype was seen a handful of times. The chain joins TRBV7-9 to TRBJ1-1, with D possibly TRBD1 on 6 matching bases. The length of the CDR3 is 15 residues. Germline values: CDR1 SEHNR, CDR2 FQNEAQ (reference sequence). Deletions cut 5 bases from V and 5 bases from J, with 18 bases between. The CDR3 sequence is CASSPHQQGQTEAFF. In nucleotides, the CDR3 is TGTGCCAGCAGCCCACACCAACAGGGACAAACTGAAGCTTTCTTT.

J is TRBJ2-7 and V is TRBV5-1; D is undetermined. The CDR3 is made up of 13 amino acids. Germline CDR1 and CDR2: SGHRS and YFSETQ. The V end was cut by 5 bases, the J end by 4 bases, with 13 bases between. This chain's CDR3 is CASRSQDLYEQYF. The CDR3 nucleotides read TGCGCCAGCAGGAGTCAGGATCTTTACGAGCAGTACTTC.

V is TRBV12-3 or TRBV12-4 and J is TRBJ2-6, with 7 bases aligning to TRBD1. CDR3 size: 16 residues. V lost 2 bases to trimming and J lost 0 bases; unmatched junction nucleotides: 1. Here the CDR3 DNA reads TGTGCCAGCAGTTTAAGGGGGCACTCTGGGGCCAACGTCCTGACTTTC. Protein: CASSLRGHSGANVLTF.

This clonotype was picked up a small number of times. The chain combines TRBV27 with TRBJ1-2; possibly TRBD1 for D (5 bases). The length of the CDR3 is 14 residues. Germline V gives CDR1 MNHEY, CDR2 SMNVEV (reference sequence). The V gene lost 4 bases and the J gene lost 4 bases, with 13 bases spanning the gap. The CDR3 DNA sequence: TGTGCCAGCAGTTCCGGGGGGTCAGGCTATGGCTACACCTTC. Translation: CASSSGGSGYGYTF.

This clonotype turned up a few times. The chain recombines TRBV27 with TRBJ2-5; maybe TRBD1 (5 bases). Germline V CDR1 and CDR2: MNHEY, SMNVEV (reference sequence). The CDR3 totals 14 residues. The V end lost 0 bases, the J end lost 6 bases, and 11 bases lay between the germline ends. The CDR3 DNA sequence: TGTGCCAGCAGTTTATCTCAGGGATGGCAGACCCAGTACTTC. It yields the protein CASSLSQGWQTQYF.

The chain links TRBV25-1 to TRBJ1-2, with 8 positions matching TRBD1. Germline V gives CDR1 MGHDK, CDR2 SYGVNS. V lost 4 bases to trimming and J lost 8 bases; unmatched junction nucleotides: 9. CDR3 length equals 14 residues. In DNA form, the CDR3 reads TGTGCCAGCAGTGCTCCGGGACAGGTCTCAGGCTACACCTTC. Residues: CASSAPGQVSGYTF.

CDR3 region: CASSALQGFQETQYF. The CDR3 DNA reads TGTGCCAGCAGTGCCCTACAGGGGTTCCAAGAGACCCAGTACTTC. The rearrangement uses TRBV25-1 and TRBJ2-5; 7 nucleotides agree with TRBD1. J lost 1 base, V lost 4 bases, and 6 bases had no gene match. Looked up from germline, CDR1 is MGHDK and CDR2 is SYGVNS. This CDR3 spans 15 amino acids.

The chain joins TRBV20-1 to TRBJ2-1, with D tentatively TRBD1 (6 bases). Trimming left V 2 bases short and J 6 bases short, with 17 bases between. Germline V gene lookup returns CDR1 DFQATT and CDR2 SNEGSKA (reference sequence). The CDR3 runs 15 residues. The CDR3 DNA follows: TGCAGTGCTAGATCCATGGACTTAGGGGGCAATGAGCAGTTCTTC. This encodes CSARSMDLGGNEQFF.

The V gene is TRBV12-3 or TRBV12-4, the J gene TRBJ2-5, with 10 positions matching TRBD1. CDR3 size: 14 residues. J lost 5 bases, V lost 6 bases, and 6 bases had no gene match. CDR3 amino acids: CASSGDRGYETQYF. The CDR3 bases are TGTGCCAGCAGCGGGGACAGGGGATACGAGACCCAGTACTTC.

The chain employs TRBV29-1 and TRBJ2-3; 8 positions agree with TRBD2. This CDR3 contains 16 residues. In germline, CDR1 is SQVTM, CDR2 ANQGSEA. V shed 3 bases and J 2 bases; nucleotides not matched to a gene: 10. CDR3 region: CSVESRLAGLTDTQYF. The CDR3 DNA follows: TGCAGCGTTGAGTCGAGGCTAGCGGGTCTCACAGATACGCAGTATTTT.

This clonotype was picked up a small number of times. The genes are TRBV14 and TRBJ2-6; tentative D call: TRBD1 (6 bases). This CDR3 is 15 amino acids long. Germline V gene sequence: CDR1 SGHDN, CDR2 FVKESK. Trimming cost V 4 bases and J 9 bases, with 16 bases left between them. The CDR3 nucleotides are TGTGCCAGCAGCCGAACCCGGGACACCTACAACGTCCTGACTTTC. Amino acids: CASSRTRDTYNVLTF. The complete variable domain, with remaining parts taken from reference TRBV14 and TRBJ2-6, reads EAGVTQFPSHSVIEKGQTVTLRCDPISGHDNLYWYRRVMGKEIKFLLHFVKESKQDESGMPNNRFLAERTGGTYSTLKVQPAELEDSGVYFCASSRTRDTYNVLTFGAGSRLTVL.

The chain combines TRBV4-2 with TRBJ1-3, with 9 bases matching TRBD1. Germline CDR1 is LGHNA and CDR2 is YNFKEQ. The junction had 10 bases not matched to a gene; V was cut back by 4 bases and J by 0 bases. The CDR3 runs 18 residues. Written as DNA, the CDR3 is TGTGCCAGCAGCCCGGGACAGGGACCAATATTCTCTGGAAACACCATATATTTT. Translated: CASSPGQGPIFSGNTIYF.

CDR3 in DNA: TGCAGCGTTGAAACCCGGGACACTTACTACGAGCAGTACTTC. Translated, it gives CSVETRDTYYEQYF. V gene TRBV29-1 combines with J gene TRBJ2-7, with a weak D call TRBD1 (6 bases). The CDR3 runs 14 residues. The V gene's germline CDR1 is SQVTM and CDR2 ANQGSEA. The V end was cut by 2 bases, the J end by 3 bases, with 14 bases between.

This clonotype showed up just a few times. This rearrangement joins TRBV5-1 to TRBJ2-7; 13 nucleotides line up with TRBD2. Trimming removed 3 bases from V and 2 bases from J; junction bases left unmatched: 8. The CDR3 consists of 17 residues. Germline values: CDR1 SGHRS, CDR2 YFSETQ. In DNA form, the CDR3 reads TGCGCCAGCAGCTCCTTCGGGACTAGCGGGAAGGCCTACGAGCAGTACTTC. This encodes CASSSFGTSGKAYEQYF.

The chain has TRBV12-3 or TRBV12-4 and TRBJ2-1, with 8 nucleotides matching TRBD2. The CDR3 runs 15 residues. The V and J ends lost 2 bases and 8 bases, in that order; junction bases with no gene match: 8. CDR3 region: CASSLLRREDHEQFF. CDR3 DNA sequence: TGTGCCAGCAGTTTACTCCGGCGGGAGGACCATGAGCAGTTCTTC.

V usage is TRBV10-2 and J usage is TRBJ2-4, with 8 bases identical to TRBD1. Losses at the gene ends were 6 bases for V and 2 bases for J; bases not matched to a gene: 12. There are 17 residues in the CDR3. CDR1 is WSHSY and CDR2 is SAAADI in the germline V gene. The CDR3 loop reads CASRDLDRDGSKNIQYF. The CDR3 DNA is TGCGCCAGCAGAGACTTGGACAGGGATGGTTCCAAAAACATTCAGTACTTC.

Points on this clonotype: Compared with germline, one end of the junction differs, possibly owing to a read error. The chain is built from TRBV7-6 and TRBJ2-3, with TRBD1 as a possible D gene (6 bases). CDR1 SGHVS and CDR2 FNYEAQ come from the germline V gene. The CDR3 loop spans 14 amino acids. In DNA form, the CDR3 reads TGTGCCAGCAGTTTAGGACAGCGCGGAGATACGCAGTATTTT. This codes for CASSLGQRGDTQYF.